The text below deals with one T cell receptor beta chain. This sample is part of a study of blood T cell repertoires in COVID-19. The ends were cut back, 4 bases at V and 4 bases at J, with 13 bases in the middle. Per the germline V gene, CDR1 is SQVTM and CDR2 is ANQGSEA. The CDR3 loop spans 14 amino acids. Libraries were prepared by immunoSEQ multiplex PCR; TCRdb keeps only in-frame clonotypes and omits some of them. This table has a few hundred thousand clones, about 90% appearing once. The chain links TRBV29-1 to TRBJ2-2, with a possible D match to TRBD2 (6 bases). The TCR sequence derives from a woman aged 30 to 39 who had recovered from COVID-19. The sequencing sample was made of PBMCs or T cells enriched from blood (not recorded which). The DNA of the CDR3 is TGCAGCGTTGTAACGGGAGCGGTCACCGGGGAGCTGTTTTTT. It specifies CSVVTGAVTGELFF.